This T cell receptor beta chain was observed in a study of T cell responses to AZD1222 COVID-19 vaccine. The method was immunoSEQ multiplex PCR; TCRdb's version includes in-frame clones alone and lacks a portion of them. The sample carries under 150,000 clones, 75% to 90% recorded once. V lost 11 bases to trimming and J lost 4 bases, with 13 bases between them. Germline-derived CDR1 and CDR2 are SNHLY and FYNNEI. This CDR3 has 12 residues. The sequence derives from an adult in good health. The starting material was peripheral blood, obtained on day 0 of AZD1222 vaccination. The V gene is TRBV2, the J gene TRBJ2-3; D is unresolved. CDR3 residues: CAGHLGPDTQYF. The DNA for the CDR3 is TGTGCCGGCCATCTAGGGCCAGATACGCAGTATTTT.